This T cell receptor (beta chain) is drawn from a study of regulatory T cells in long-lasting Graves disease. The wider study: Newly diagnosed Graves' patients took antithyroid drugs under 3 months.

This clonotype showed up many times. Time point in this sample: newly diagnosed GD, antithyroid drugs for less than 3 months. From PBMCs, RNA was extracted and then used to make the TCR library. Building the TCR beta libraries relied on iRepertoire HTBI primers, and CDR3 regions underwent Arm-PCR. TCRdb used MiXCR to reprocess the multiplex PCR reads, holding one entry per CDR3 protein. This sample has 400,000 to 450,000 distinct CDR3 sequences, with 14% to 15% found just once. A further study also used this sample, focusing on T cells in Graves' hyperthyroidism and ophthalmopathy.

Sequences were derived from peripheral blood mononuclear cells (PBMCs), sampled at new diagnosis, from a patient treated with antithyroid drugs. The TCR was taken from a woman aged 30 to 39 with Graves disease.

CDR3 bases: TGCGCCAGCAGCTTGCACTTTTCCTACGAGCAGTACTTC. It encodes CASSLHFSYEQYF. The V and J genes are TRBV5-1 and TRBJ2-7; D is uncertain. The CDR3 runs 13 residues. In germline, CDR1 is SGHRS, CDR2 YFSETQ. The V end lost 1 base, the J end lost 1 base, and 6 bases lay between the germline ends.